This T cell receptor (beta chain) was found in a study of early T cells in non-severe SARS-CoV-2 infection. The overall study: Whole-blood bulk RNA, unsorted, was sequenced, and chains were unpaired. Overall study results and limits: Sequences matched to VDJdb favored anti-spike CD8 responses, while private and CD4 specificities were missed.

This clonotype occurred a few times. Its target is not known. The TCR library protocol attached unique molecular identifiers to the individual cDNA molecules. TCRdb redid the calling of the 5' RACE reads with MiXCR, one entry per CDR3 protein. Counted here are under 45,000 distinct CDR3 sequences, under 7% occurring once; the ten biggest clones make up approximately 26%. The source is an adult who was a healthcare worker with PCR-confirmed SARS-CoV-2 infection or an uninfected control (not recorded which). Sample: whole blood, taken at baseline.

The DNA of the CDR3 is TGTGCCAGCAGTCGGACATTGGACACTGAAGCTTTCTTT. Translated: CASSRTLDTEAFF. This sequence joins TRBV14 and TRBJ1-1; D may be TRBD1 (5 bases). Trimming took off 6 bases at V and 3 bases at J, with 11 bases between the two ends. CDR3 length equals 13 residues. Germline V lookup: CDR1 SGHDN, CDR2 FVKESK.